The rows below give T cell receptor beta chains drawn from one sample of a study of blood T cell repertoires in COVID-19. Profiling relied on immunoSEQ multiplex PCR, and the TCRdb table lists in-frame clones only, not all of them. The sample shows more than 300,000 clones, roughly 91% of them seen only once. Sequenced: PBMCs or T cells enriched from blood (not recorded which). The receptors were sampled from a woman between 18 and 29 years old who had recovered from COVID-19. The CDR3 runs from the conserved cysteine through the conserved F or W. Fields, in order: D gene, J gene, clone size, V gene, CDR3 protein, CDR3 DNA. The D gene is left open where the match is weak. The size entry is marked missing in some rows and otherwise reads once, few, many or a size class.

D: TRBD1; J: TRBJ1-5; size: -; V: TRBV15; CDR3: CATSRGRGSYSNQPQHF; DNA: TGTGCCACCAGCAGAGGCAGGGGGTCCTATAGCAATCAGCCCCAGCATTTT
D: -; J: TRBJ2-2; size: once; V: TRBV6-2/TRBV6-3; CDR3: CASSYKEGGPATGELFF; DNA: TGTGCCAGCAGTTACAAGGAGGGGGGGCCTGCCACCGGGGAGCTGTTTTTT
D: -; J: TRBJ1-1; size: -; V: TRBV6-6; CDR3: CASSYPGQREAFF; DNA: TGTGCCAGCAGTTACCCCGGACAGCGTGAAGCTTTCTTT
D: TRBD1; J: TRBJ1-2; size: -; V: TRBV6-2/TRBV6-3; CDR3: CASSSPGQGYGYTF; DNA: TGTGCCAGCAGTTCGCCGGGACAGGGCTATGGCTACACCTTC
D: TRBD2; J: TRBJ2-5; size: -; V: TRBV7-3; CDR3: CASRLDRLAGEETQYF; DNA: TGTGCCAGCAGACTGGACCGGCTAGCGGGGGAGGAGACCCAGTACTTC
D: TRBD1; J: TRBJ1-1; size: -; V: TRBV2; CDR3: CASRGTVRNTEAFF; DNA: TGTGCCAGCAGGGGGACAGTCAGGAACACTGAAGCTTTCTTT
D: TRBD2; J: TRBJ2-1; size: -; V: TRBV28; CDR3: CASSPAVSGTYNEQFF; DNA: TGTGCCAGCAGTCCTGCTGTCAGCGGGACCTACAATGAGCAGTTCTTC
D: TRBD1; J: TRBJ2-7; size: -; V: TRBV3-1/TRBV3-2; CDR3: CASSLGGTGEVQYF; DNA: TGTGCCAGCAGTCTCGGGGGGACAGGGGAGGTACAGTACTTC
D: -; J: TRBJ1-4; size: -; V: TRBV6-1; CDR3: CASSEGPGGKLFF; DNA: TGTGCCAGCAGTGAAGGGCCGGGGGGAAAACTGTTTTTT
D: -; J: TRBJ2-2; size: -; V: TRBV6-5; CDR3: CAIGRGSGSGELFF; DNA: TGTGCCATCGGAAGGGGATCCGGTTCCGGGGAGCTGTTTTTT
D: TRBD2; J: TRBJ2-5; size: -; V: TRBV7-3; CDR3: CASSPAGGLETQYF; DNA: TGTGCCAGCAGCCCAGCGGGGGGGCTGGAGACCCAGTACTTC
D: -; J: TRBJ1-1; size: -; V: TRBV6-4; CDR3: CASKDSSMNTEAFF; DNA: TGTGCCAGCAAGGACAGCAGTATGAACACTGAAGCTTTCTTT
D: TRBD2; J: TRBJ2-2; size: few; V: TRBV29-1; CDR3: CSARGLAGDTGELFF; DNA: TGCAGCGCCCGGGGACTAGCGGGGGACACCGGGGAGCTGTTTTTT
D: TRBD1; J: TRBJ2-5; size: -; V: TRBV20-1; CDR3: CSASRDRVYGFDF; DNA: TGCAGTGCTAGTAGGGACAGGGTATACGGTTTTGACTTC
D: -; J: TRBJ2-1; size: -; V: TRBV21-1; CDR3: CASSVSSREQFF; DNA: TGTGCCAGCAGTGTATCATCCCGGGAGCAGTTCTTC
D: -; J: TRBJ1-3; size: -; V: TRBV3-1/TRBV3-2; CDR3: CASSQDSGTHSGNTIYF; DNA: TGTGCCAGCAGCCAAGATTCTGGGACACACTCTGGAAACACCATATATTTT
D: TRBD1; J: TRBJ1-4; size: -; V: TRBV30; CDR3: CAWGRGRNEKLFF; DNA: TGTGCCTGGGGCAGGGGGCGGAATGAAAAACTGTTTTTT
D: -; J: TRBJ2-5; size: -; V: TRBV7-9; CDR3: CASSSRVGGQYF; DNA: TGTGCCAGCAGCTCCAGGGTCGGGGGCCAGTACTTC
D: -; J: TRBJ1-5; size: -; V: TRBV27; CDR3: CASSLDGGNQPQHF; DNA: TGTGCCAGCAGTTTGGACGGGGGAAATCAGCCCCAGCATTTT
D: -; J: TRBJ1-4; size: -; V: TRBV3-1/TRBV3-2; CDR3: CASSPFTVVHEKLFF; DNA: TGTGCCAGCAGCCCTTTCACAGTGGTTCATGAAAAACTGTTTTTT
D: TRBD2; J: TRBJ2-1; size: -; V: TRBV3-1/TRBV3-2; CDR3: CASSLQWGGNEQFF; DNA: TGTGCCAGCAGCCTTCAATGGGGGGGGAATGAGCAGTTCTTC
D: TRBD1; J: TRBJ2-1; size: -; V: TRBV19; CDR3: CASSLGTGFYNEQFF; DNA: TGTGCCAGTAGTCTGGGGACAGGATTCTACAATGAGCAGTTCTTC
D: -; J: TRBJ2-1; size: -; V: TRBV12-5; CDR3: CARASGRAYNEQFF; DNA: TGTGCTAGGGCCTCCGGCAGGGCCTACAATGAGCAGTTCTTC
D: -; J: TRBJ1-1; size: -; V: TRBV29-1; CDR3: CSVEVRQGNTEAFF; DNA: TGCAGCGTTGAAGTACGGCAGGGGAACACTGAAGCTTTCTTT
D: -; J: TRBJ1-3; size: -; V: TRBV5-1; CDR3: CASSEDGGGNTIYF; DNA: TGCGCCAGCAGCGAGGACGGCGGGGGAAACACCATATATTTT
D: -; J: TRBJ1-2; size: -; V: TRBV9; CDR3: CASSVATGGARYGYTF; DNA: TGTGCCAGCAGCGTAGCTACGGGGGGCGCGCGATATGGCTACACCTTC
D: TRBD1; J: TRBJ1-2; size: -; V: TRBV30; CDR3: CAWSETGQGGYTF; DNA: TGTGCCTGGAGTGAAACGGGACAGGGGGGCTACACCTTC
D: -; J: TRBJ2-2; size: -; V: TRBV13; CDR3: CASSRMRTGELFF; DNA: TGTGCCAGCAGCCGGATGAGGACCGGGGAGCTGTTTTTT
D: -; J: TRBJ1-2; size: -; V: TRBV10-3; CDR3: CAISESRGNYGYTF; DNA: TGTGCCATCAGTGAGTCGAGGGGGAACTATGGCTACACCTTC
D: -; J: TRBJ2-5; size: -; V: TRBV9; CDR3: CASSVAGTGGETQYF; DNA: TGTGCCAGCAGCGTAGCGGGTACAGGTGGAGAGACCCAGTACTTC
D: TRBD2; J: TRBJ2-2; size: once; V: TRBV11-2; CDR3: CASSLGLASNTGELFF; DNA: TGTGCCAGCAGCTTGGGACTAGCAAGCAACACCGGGGAGCTGTTTTTT
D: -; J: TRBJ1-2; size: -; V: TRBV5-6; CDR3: CASSLPRYTFYGYTF; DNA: TGTGCCAGCAGCTTGCCCCGTTACACCTTCTATGGCTACACCTTC
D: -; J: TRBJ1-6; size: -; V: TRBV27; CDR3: CASSFGVPNSPLHF; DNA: TGTGCCAGCAGTTTCGGGGTCCCTAATTCACCCCTCCACTTT
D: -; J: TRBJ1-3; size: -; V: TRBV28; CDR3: CASSLSVEQGWEGTIYF; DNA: TGTGCCAGCAGTTTATCCGTAGAACAGGGTTGGGAAGGCACCATATATTTT
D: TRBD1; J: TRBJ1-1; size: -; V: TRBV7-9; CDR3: CASTQADRGDTEAFF; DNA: TGTGCCAGCACTCAAGCGGACAGGGGGGACACTGAAGCTTTCTTT
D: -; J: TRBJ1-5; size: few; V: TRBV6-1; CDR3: CASSEPGYGQPQHF; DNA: TGTGCCAGCAGTGAGCCAGGGTATGGACAGCCCCAGCATTTT
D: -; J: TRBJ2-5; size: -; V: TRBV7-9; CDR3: CASSQITGLGETQYF; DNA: TGTGCCAGCAGCCAAATAACAGGGCTGGGGGAGACCCAGTACTTC
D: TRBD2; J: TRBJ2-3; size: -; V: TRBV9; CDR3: CASSVGASGGQVTDTQYF; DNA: TGTGCCAGCAGCGTAGGGGCTAGCGGGGGACAAGTCACAGATACGCAGTATTTT
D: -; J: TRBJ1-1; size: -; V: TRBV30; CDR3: CAGNRAGINEAFF; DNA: TGTGCCGGGAACCGCGCAGGGATCAATGAAGCTTTCTTT
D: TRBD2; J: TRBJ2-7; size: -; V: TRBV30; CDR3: CAWRSLAGGSYEQYF; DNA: TGTGCCTGGAGGTCCCTAGCGGGGGGCTCCTACGAGCAGTACTTC
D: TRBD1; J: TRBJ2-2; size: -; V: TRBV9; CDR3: CASKRGQGGTGELFF; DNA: TGTGCCAGCAAAAGGGGACAGGGTGGAACCGGGGAGCTGTTTTTT
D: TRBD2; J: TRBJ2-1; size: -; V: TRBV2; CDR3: CASSSSSGGTRGEQFF; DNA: TGTGCCAGCAGTTCTTCTAGCGGGGGGACAAGGGGTGAGCAGTTCTTC
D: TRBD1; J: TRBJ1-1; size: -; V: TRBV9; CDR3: CASSPQQGAYGTEAFF; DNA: TGTGCCAGCAGCCCCCAACAGGGGGCTTACGGCACTGAAGCTTTCTTT
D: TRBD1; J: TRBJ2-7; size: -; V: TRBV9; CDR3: CASSPGQGAYEQYF; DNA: TGTGCCAGCAGCCCAGGACAGGGGGCGTACGAGCAGTACTTC
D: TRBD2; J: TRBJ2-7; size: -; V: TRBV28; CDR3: CASRLGLAGSYEQYF; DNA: TGTGCCAGCAGACTGGGACTAGCGGGCTCCTACGAGCAGTACTTC
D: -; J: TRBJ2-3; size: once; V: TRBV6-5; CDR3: CASSNTVTDTQYF; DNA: TGTGCCAGCAGTAACACAGTAACAGATACGCAGTATTTT
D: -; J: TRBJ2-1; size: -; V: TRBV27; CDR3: CASRYSRFNEQFF; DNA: TGTGCCAGCAGATACTCTCGCTTCAATGAGCAGTTCTTC
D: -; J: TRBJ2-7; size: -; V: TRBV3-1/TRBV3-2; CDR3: CASLKRLSSYEQYF; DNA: TGTGCCAGCTTAAAGAGACTTTCCTCCTACGAGCAGTACTTC
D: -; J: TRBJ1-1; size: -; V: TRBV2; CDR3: CASTPRQGRMNTEAFF; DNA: TGTGCCAGCACACCGAGGCAGGGCCGCATGAACACTGAAGCTTTCTTT
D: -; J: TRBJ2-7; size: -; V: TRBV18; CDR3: CASSPAKDLAEQYF; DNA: TGTGCCAGCTCACCAGCGAAAGACCTAGCCGAGCAGTACTTC
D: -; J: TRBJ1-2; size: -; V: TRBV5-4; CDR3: CASSLAGAPPYGYTF; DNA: TGTGCCAGCAGCTTGGCAGGGGCTCCTCCCTATGGCTACACCTTC
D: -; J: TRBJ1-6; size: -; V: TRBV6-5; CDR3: CASSWDTSSYNSPLHF; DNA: TGTGCCAGCAGTTGGGACACGAGCTCCTATAATTCACCCCTCCACTTT
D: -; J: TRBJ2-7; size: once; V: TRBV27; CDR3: CASSLGAREGGEQYF; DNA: TGTGCCAGCAGTTTAGGAGCCAGGGAAGGGGGCGAGCAGTACTTC
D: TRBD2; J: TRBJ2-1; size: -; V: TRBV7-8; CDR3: CASTEPGGGEQFF; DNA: TGTGCCAGCACCGAGCCGGGGGGGGGTGAGCAGTTCTTC